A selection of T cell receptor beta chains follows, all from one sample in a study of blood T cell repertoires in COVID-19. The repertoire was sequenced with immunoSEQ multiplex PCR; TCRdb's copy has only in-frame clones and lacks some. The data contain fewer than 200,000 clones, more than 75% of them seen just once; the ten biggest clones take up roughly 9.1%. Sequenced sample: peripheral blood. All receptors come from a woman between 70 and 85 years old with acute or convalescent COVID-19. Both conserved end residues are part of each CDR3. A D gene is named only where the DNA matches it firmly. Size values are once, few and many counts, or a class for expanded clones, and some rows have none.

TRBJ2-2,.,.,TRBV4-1,CASSQERGKRGTGELFF,TGCGCCAGCAGCCAAGAACGCGGGAAGCGAGGCACCGGGGAGCTGTTTTTT
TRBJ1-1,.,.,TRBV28,CASTSYTAQGAFF,TGTGCCAGCACCTCCTACACCGCCCAGGGGGCTTTCTTT
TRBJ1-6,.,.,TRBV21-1,CASSKAPGQERYNSPLHF,TGTGCCAGCAGCAAAGCTCCAGGACAGGAGAGATATAATTCACCCCTCCACTTT
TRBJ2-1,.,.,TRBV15,CATSNLGISYNEQFF,TGTGCCACCAGCAACCTCGGGATTTCCTACAATGAGCAGTTCTTC
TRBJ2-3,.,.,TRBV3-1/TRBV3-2,CASSHRTADTQYF,TGTGCCAGCAGCCATCGGACAGCAGATACGCAGTATTTT
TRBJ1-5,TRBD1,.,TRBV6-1,CASSGPGQTHSNQPQHF,TGTGCCAGCAGTGGGCCGGGACAGACCCATAGCAATCAGCCCCAGCATTTT
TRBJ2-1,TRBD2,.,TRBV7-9,CASRAGGLYNEQFF,TGTGCCAGCAGAGCGGGAGGGCTGTACAATGAGCAGTTCTTC
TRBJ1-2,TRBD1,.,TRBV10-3,CAITAGGGGYGYTF,TGTGCCATCACCGCAGGGGGCGGTGGCTATGGCTACACCTTC
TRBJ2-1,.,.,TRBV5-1,CASSSGLSTDEQFF,TGCGCCAGCAGCTCGGGACTCTCCACGGATGAGCAGTTCTTC
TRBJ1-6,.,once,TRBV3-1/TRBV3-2,CASSQGRTNNSPLHF,TGTGCCAGCAGCCAAGGGAGGACTAATAATTCACCCCTCCACTTT
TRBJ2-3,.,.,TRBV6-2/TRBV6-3,CASSPTAYGVVGTDTQYF,TGTGCCAGCAGTCCCACAGCATACGGGGTGGTGGGCACAGATACGCAGTATTTT
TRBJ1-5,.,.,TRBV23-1,CASSIDFGQNQPQHF,TGCGCCAGCAGTATTGACTTTGGACAGAATCAGCCCCAGCATTTT
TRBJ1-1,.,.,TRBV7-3,CASSFGKNTEAFF,TGTGCCAGCAGCTTCGGTAAGAACACTGAAGCTTTCTTT
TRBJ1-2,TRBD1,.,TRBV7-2,CASSPRTGVDGYTF,TGTGCCAGCAGCCCGAGGACAGGGGTAGATGGCTACACCTTC
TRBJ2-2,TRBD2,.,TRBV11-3,CASSARTSAGELFF,TGTGCCAGCAGCGCGCGGACTAGCGCCGGGGAGCTGTTTTTT
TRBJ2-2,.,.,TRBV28,CASTSGRAPGELFF,TGTGCCAGCACCTCGGGCAGGGCGCCCGGGGAGCTGTTTTTT
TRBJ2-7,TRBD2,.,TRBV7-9,CASSPGTSGYEQYF,TGTGCCAGCAGCCCGGGGACTAGCGGGTACGAGCAGTACTTC
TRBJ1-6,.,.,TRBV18,CASSPLGAGQSNSPLHF,TGTGCCAGCTCACCACTTGGGGCAGGGCAAAGCAATTCACCCCTCCACTTT
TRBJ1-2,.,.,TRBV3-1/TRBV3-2,CASSLRLNPYGYTF,TGTGCCAGCAGCCTCCGACTGAACCCCTATGGCTACACCTTC
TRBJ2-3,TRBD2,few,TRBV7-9,CASIWGGNTDTQYF,TGTGCCAGCATCTGGGGGGGAAACACAGATACGCAGTATTTT
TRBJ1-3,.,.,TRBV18,CASSPETLGGNTIYF,TGTGCCAGCTCACCCGAGACACTGGGTGGAAACACCATATATTTT
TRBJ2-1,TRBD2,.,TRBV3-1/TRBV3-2,CASSQERLAGYNEQFF,TGTGCCAGCAGCCAAGAAAGACTAGCGGGATACAATGAGCAGTTCTTC
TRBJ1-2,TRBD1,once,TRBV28,CASSPRGDLNYGYTF,TGTGCCAGCAGTCCCAGGGGGGACCTTAACTATGGCTACACCTTC
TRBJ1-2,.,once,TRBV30,CAWSAREVGYGYTF,TGTGCCTGGAGTGCTAGGGAGGTGGGCTATGGCTACACCTTC
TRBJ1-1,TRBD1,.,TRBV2,CASRGSGGTEAFF,TGTGCCAGCAGGGGATCAGGGGGCACTGAAGCTTTCTTT
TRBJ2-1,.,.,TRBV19,CASSNPGYNEQFF,TGTGCCAGTAGTAACCCCGGGTATAATGAGCAGTTCTTC
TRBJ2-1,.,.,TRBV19,CASTMGYEQFF,TGTGCCAGTACCATGGGCTATGAGCAGTTCTTC
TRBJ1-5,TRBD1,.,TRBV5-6,CASSRLDRVNQPQHF,TGTGCCAGCAGCCGTCTAGACAGGGTCAATCAGCCCCAGCATTTT
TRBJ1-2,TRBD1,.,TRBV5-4,CASSLGGTGAYGGYTF,TGTGCCAGCAGCTTGGGGGGGACAGGCGCCTATGGCGGCTACACCTTC
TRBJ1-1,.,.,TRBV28,CASSQPPGQGITEAFF,TGTGCCAGCAGCCAACCCCCTGGGCAGGGAATTACTGAAGCTTTCTTT
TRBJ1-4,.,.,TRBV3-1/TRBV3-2,CASSQVSSEKLFF,TGTGCCAGCAGCCAAGTATCGAGTGAAAAACTGTTTTTT
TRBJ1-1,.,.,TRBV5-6,CASSLASKGVATEAFF,TGTGCCAGCAGCTTGGCCAGTAAGGGGGTGGCCACTGAAGCTTTCTTT
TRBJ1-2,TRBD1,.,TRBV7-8,CASSLEGQHYGYTF,TGTGCCAGCAGCTTAGAGGGACAGCACTATGGCTACACCTTC
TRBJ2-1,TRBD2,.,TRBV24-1,CATSGSRREVGYNEQFF,TGTGCCACCAGTGGGAGCAGGCGGGAGGTAGGGTACAATGAGCAGTTCTTC
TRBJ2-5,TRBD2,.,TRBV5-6,CASSLGLAGGVETQYF,TGTGCCAGCAGCTTGGGACTAGCGGGAGGGGTGGAGACCCAGTACTTC
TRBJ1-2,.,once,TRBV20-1,CSASLGLAGGYTF,TGCAGTGCTAGTCTAGGGCTGGCGGGGGGCTACACCTTC
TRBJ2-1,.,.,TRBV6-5,CASSRGLNNEQFF,TGTGCCAGCAGCCGCGGGCTCAACAATGAGCAGTTCTTC
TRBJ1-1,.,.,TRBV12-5,CASAPPVGGGGTEAFF,TGTGCTAGTGCCCCACCAGTGGGGGGTGGCGGCACTGAAGCTTTCTTT
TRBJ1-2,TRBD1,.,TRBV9,CASSVGDRLNYGYTF,TGTGCCAGCAGCGTAGGGGACAGACTAAACTATGGCTACACCTTC
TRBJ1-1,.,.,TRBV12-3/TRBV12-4,CASRVTGNWEAFF,TGTGCCAGCAGAGTTACAGGGAATTGGGAAGCTTTCTTT
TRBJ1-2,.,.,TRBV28,CASSLQTGLNYGYTF,TGTGCCAGCAGTTTACAGACAGGACTGAACTATGGCTACACCTTC
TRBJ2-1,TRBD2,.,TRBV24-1,CATSRPGTSGSNEQFF,TGTGCCACCAGTAGACCCGGGACTAGCGGGAGCAATGAGCAGTTCTTC
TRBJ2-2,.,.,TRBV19,CASSGGWAGELFF,TGTGCCAGTAGTGGCGGTTGGGCCGGGGAGCTGTTTTTT
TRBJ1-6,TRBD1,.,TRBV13,CASSPPGQGNSPLHF,TGTGCCAGCAGCCCCCCGGGACAGGGAAATTCACCCCTCCACTTT
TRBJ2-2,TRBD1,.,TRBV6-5,CASRLDRFEAGELFF,TGTGCCAGCAGGCTGGACAGGTTCGAGGCCGGGGAGCTGTTTTTT
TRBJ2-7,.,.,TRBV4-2,CASSQDRRGLDEQYF,TGTGCCAGCAGCCAAGATAGGCGGGGTTTAGACGAGCAGTACTTC
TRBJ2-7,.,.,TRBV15,CATSRDGAGGEQYF,TGTGCCACCAGCAGAGATGGAGCCGGCGGCGAGCAGTACTTC
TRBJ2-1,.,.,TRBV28,CASSLSLSNEQFF,TGTGCCAGCAGTTTATCCCTAAGTAATGAGCAGTTCTTC
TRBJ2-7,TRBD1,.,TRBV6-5,CASSYPQTGKEYF,TGTGCCAGCAGTTACCCCCAGACAGGGAAAGAGTACTTC
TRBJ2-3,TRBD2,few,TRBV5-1,CASALSGGRTDTQYF,TGCGCCAGCGCCCTAAGCGGGGGGCGCACAGATACGCAGTATTTT
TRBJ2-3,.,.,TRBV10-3,CATIREPGDTQYF,TGTGCCACCATTCGGGAGCCCGGGGATACGCAGTATTTT
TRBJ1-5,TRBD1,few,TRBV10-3,CAISVDRGNQPQHF,TGTGCCATCAGTGTGGACAGGGGGAATCAGCCCCAGCATTTT
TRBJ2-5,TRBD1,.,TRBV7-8,CASSQGVGQETQYF,TGTGCCAGCAGCCAGGGGGTGGGGCAAGAGACCCAGTACTTC
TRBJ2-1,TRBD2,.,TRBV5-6,CASSFIAGGHNEQFF,TGTGCCAGCAGCTTTATAGCGGGAGGACACAATGAGCAGTTCTTC
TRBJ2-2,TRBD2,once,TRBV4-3,CASSQSGSTRELFF,TGCGCCAGCAGCCAGAGCGGGAGTACCAGGGAGCTGTTTTTT
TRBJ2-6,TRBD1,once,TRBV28,CASSETGLRGANVLTF,TGTGCCAGCAGTGAGACAGGGCTGCGAGGGGCCAACGTCCTGACTTTC
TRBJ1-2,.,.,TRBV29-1,CSGGGGANYGYTF,TGCAGCGGGGGAGGGGGAGCTAACTATGGCTACACCTTC